This T cell receptor (beta chain) was captured by sequencing in a study of shared clonotypes between healthy human individuals. Turning to the study itself: Plates per donor: three CD4 naive, three CD4 memory, two CD8 naive, one CD8 memory.

The naive CD8 fraction comprised CD45RO-negative cells positively selected for CCR7 and excluded terminally differentiated effector memory CD45RA+ cells. This CDR3 is 13 amino acids long. CDR1 and CDR2 (germline): MNHEY, SMNVEV (reference sequence). Regarding this clone: The junction differs from germline at one of its ends, possibly a read error.

The data were produced by immunoSEQ multiplex PCR, yet TCRdb's version contains in-frame clones alone and is incomplete. The sample lists some 2,100,000 clones, 85% to 95% seen once, with 1.5% to 2% in the top ten. This sequence was found in a man aged 18 to 29 in good health. Some clones in this sample may be carry-over from other donors' samples. The gene calls are TRBV27 and TRBJ2-1; the D is unclear. The sequenced sample consisted of naive CD8+ T cells from PBMCs. Here the CDR3 DNA reads TGTGCCAGCTCTCCCCAGCCGTACAATGAGCAGCTCTTC. Protein product: CASSPQPYNEQLF.